The 31 T cell receptor beta chains below were found in one sample sequenced in a study of blood T cells in healthy people across ages. For the second PCR, which ran for about 7 to 11 cycles, a sample-barcoded 5' primer and a J-beta primer mix were used. A single record per CDR3 protein comes from TCRdb applying MiXCR to the 5' RACE reads. The sample has 1.5 million to 2 million distinct CDR3 sequences; roughly a third are singletons. The sequencing input was blood. The source is a woman in her twenties or thirties in good health.

This chain connects TRBV20-1 to TRBJ2-3, with 8 nucleotides matching TRBD2. This CDR3 has 13 amino acids. Germline-derived CDR1 and CDR2 are DFQATT and SNEGSKA (reference sequence). With 4 bases clipped from V and 8 bases from J, the junction kept 8 bases outside the gene matches. CDR3 sequence (DNA): TGCAGTGCTACGGGACTAGAAGGTCGTACGCAGTATTTT. The encoded protein is CSATGLEGRTQYF.

The rearrangement links TRBV12-3 or TRBV12-4 to TRBJ1-1; the D gene is possibly TRBD1 (5 bases). Trimming removed 1 base from V and 2 bases from J, with 17 bases in between. The CDR3 spans 17 residues. The CDR3 DNA sequence: TGTGCCAGCAGTTTAGTCCGAAGGGGAATATTTAACACTGAAGCTTTCTTT. Translating gives CASSLVRRGIFNTEAFF.

This rearrangement joins TRBV20-1 to TRBJ2-2; perhaps TRBD2 as D (7 bases). Germline V gene lookup returns CDR1 DFQATT and CDR2 SNEGSKA (reference sequence). The CDR3 is 14 amino acids. CDR3 coding DNA: TGCAGCCCCACGATCCGGGGGGCCACCGGGGAGCTGTTTTTT. It encodes CSPTIRGATGELFF.

V gene TRBV20-1 combines with J gene TRBJ2-1; weak D call: TRBD2 (6 bases). The V end lost 6 bases, the J end lost 6 bases, and 15 bases lay between the germline ends. The CDR3 is 13 residues long. Germline values: CDR1 DFQATT, CDR2 SNEGSKA (reference sequence). Here the CDR3 DNA reads TGCAGTGCCCACCACCTAGCGCCCAATGAGCAGTTCTTC. It yields the protein CSAHHLAPNEQFF.

The chain combines TRBV20-1 with TRBJ2-1; 9 bases align to TRBD2. CDR3 length equals 12 residues. The V segment lost 5 bases and the J segment 7 bases; nucleotides outside the gene matches: 3. Germline assignment: CDR1 DFQATT and CDR2 SNEGSKA (reference sequence). CDR3 in DNA: TGCAGTGCTGCGGGGGGGCAAAATGAGCAGTTCTTC. Its translation is CSAAGGQNEQFF.

V and J are TRBV7-3 and TRBJ1-5; possibly TRBD1 for D (6 bases). The length of the CDR3 is 14 residues. Trimming removed 5 bases at V and 3 bases at J, with 11 bases between. CDR1 SGHTA and CDR2 FQGTGA come from the germline V gene. CDR3 bases: TGTGCCAGCAGCATGCGACAGGACAATCAGCCCCAGCATTTT. Residues: CASSMRQDNQPQHF.

The chain couples TRBV27 to TRBJ2-1; 11 nucleotides match TRBD2. The germline gives CDR1 MNHEY, CDR2 SMNVEV (reference sequence). V lost 5 bases to trimming and J lost 6 bases; unmatched junction nucleotides: 6. The CDR3 totals 15 residues. DNA of the CDR3: TGTGCCAGCAGTCAGGGTAGCGGGGGGGCCAATGAGCAGTTCTTC. Residues: CASSQGSGGANEQFF.

V usage is TRBV29-1 and J usage is TRBJ2-3; the D gene is possibly TRBD1 (6 bases). Germline CDR1 SQVTM, CDR2 ANQGSEA. The germline V and J ends were trimmed by 4 bases and 1 base, with 15 bases remaining between them. The CDR3 consists of 15 residues. The CDR3 protein is CSVGQQGRGTDTQYF. CDR3 coding DNA: TGCAGCGTTGGTCAGCAGGGGAGAGGCACAGATACGCAGTATTTT.

This clonotype was detected many times. This rearrangement joins TRBV4-1 to TRBJ2-1; no clear D. Germline CDR1 and CDR2: MGHRA and YSYEKL. This CDR3 has 16 residues. Trimming shortened V by 4 bases and J by 4 bases, and 17 bases separated the two germline ends. For the CDR3, the DNA is TGCGCCAGCAGCCCACCGACGGCGCCCCTTTACAATGAGCAGTTCTTC. This sequence encodes CASSPPTAPLYNEQFF.

This clonotype was seen a handful of times. The chain has TRBV20-1 and TRBJ2-4; unclear D gene. Looked up from germline, CDR1 is DFQATT and CDR2 is SNEGSKA (reference sequence). Trimming removed 0 bases at V and 0 bases at J, with 6 bases between. The CDR3 extends over 14 amino acids. Written as DNA, the CDR3 is TGCAGTGCTAGAGATAGGTTAGCCAAAAACATTCAGTACTTC. Amino acid sequence: CSARDRLAKNIQYF.

V and J are TRBV6-1 and TRBJ2-1, with D perhaps assigned TRBD1 or TRBD2 (7 bases each). From germline, CDR1 is MNHNS and CDR2 SASEGT. The length of the CDR3 is 14 residues. Trimming removed 7 bases from V and 8 bases from J, with 18 bases in between. The CDR3 is CASNPGGAGHEQFF. In DNA form, the CDR3 reads TGTGCCAGCAACCCAGGGGGGGCTGGCCATGAGCAGTTCTTC.

This clonotype has a handful of counts. This chain connects TRBV7-3 to TRBJ2-1, with D perhaps TRBD1 (5 bases). This CDR3 contains 15 residues. The ends were cut back, 1 base at V and 7 bases at J, with 14 bases in the middle. Germline values: CDR1 SGHTA, CDR2 FQGTGA. This chain's CDR3 is CASSLRGGWLNEQFF. The CDR3 DNA follows: TGTGCCAGCAGCTTAAGGGGCGGCTGGCTGAATGAGCAGTTCTTC.

The gene calls are TRBV9 and TRBJ2-5; 8 bases are a match to TRBD2. This CDR3 has 15 amino acids. The germline V gene encodes CDR1 SGDLS and CDR2 YYNGEE. J gave up 5 bases and V 0 bases, and 6 bases lay outside the gene matches. The CDR3 region is CASSVDTSGGETQYF. CDR3 DNA: TGTGCCAGCAGCGTAGACACTTCGGGGGGGGAGACCCAGTACTTC.

V and J are TRBV5-1 and TRBJ2-3; the D gene is possibly TRBD2 (6 bases). Germline V gene sequence: CDR1 SGHRS, CDR2 YFSETQ. V lost 5 bases, J lost 5 bases, and 12 bases lay in between. The length of the CDR3 is 13 residues. CDR3 sequence reads: CASSATSRDTQYF. In DNA form, the CDR3 reads TGCGCCAGCAGTGCTACTAGCCGAGATACGCAGTATTTT.

This chain links TRBV7-2 with TRBJ2-7, with 9 bases matching TRBD1. This CDR3 is 15 amino acids long. Germline CDR1 reads SGHTA; CDR2 reads FQGNSA. V shed 6 bases, J shed 7 bases, and the junction held 13 bases outside the gene matches. For the CDR3, the DNA is TGTGCCAGCAGGCGGCCGGGACAGGGTTCGGGGGAGCAGTACTTC. It encodes CASRRPGQGSGEQYF.

The genes are TRBV30 and TRBJ1-6; D gene uncertain. The V and J ends lost 0 bases and 7 bases respectively, with 16 bases between them. This CDR3 is built from 16 residues. Germline assignment: CDR1 GTSNPN and CDR2 SVGIG (reference sequence). CDR3 loop: CAWSVRGQTVNSPLHF. The CDR3 bases are TGTGCCTGGAGTGTAAGAGGGCAGACGGTGAATTCACCCCTCCACTTT.

As for this clonotype: At one end, the junction sequence differs from germline, possibly due to a read error. The V and J genes are TRBV5-1 and TRBJ1-5; 9 bases agree with TRBD1. The CDR3 length is 14 residues. Per the germline V gene, CDR1 is SGHRS and CDR2 is YFSETQ. The CDR3 is CASSSGQGNLPQHF. The DNA of the CDR3 is TGCGCCAGCAGCTCCGGACAGGGGAATCTGCCCCAGCATTTT.

The V call is TRBV5-1, the J call TRBJ2-7; D may be TRBD1 or TRBD2 (6 bases each). Germline CDR1 SGHRS, CDR2 YFSETQ. This CDR3 has 13 residues. V dropped 8 bases and J dropped 3 bases, with 15 bases sitting between them. Here the CDR3 DNA reads TGCGCCAGTACAGGGATGGGGGGCTACGAGCAGTACTTC. Its translation: CASTGMGGYEQYF.

This clonotype was recorded many times. The V call is TRBV4-1, the J call TRBJ1-1; D may be TRBD1 (6 bases). CDR1 is MGHRA, CDR2 YSYEKL, per germline. The ends were cut back, 0 bases at V and 4 bases at J, with 9 bases in the middle. CDR3 length: 14 residues. CDR3 bases: TGCGCCAGCAGCCAAGACAGGGGAGGCACTGAAGCTTTCTTT. This codes for CASSQDRGGTEAFF.

About this clonotype: A single base separates this from a much larger clone, so it may be a read error. This chain uses TRBV5-5 with TRBJ2-1; no firm D call. The end of the DNA aligns better with TRBJ2-7, so the J call may be wrong. Germline V lookup: CDR1 SGHKS, CDR2 YYEKEE (reference sequence). The CDR3 contains 14 residues. The CDR3 coding sequence is TGTGCCAGCAGCTTGTGGCGGAACCCCAATGAGCAGTACTTC. Translated, it gives CASSLWRNPNEQYF.

The gene calls are TRBV29-1 and TRBJ2-1; perhaps TRBD2 as D (6 bases). Trimming removed 3 bases at V and 7 bases at J, with 16 bases between. The V gene's germline CDR1 is SQVTM and CDR2 ANQGSEA. The CDR3 runs to 14 residues. As DNA, the CDR3 is TGCAGCGTTGAGAAGCTCCGGGAGAGGAATGAGCAGTTCTTC. Encoded protein: CSVEKLRERNEQFF.

The J gene is TRBJ1-2, the V gene TRBV6-1, with D tentatively TRBD1 (5 bases). Trimming cost V 3 bases and J 4 bases, with 12 bases left between them. The germline gives CDR1 MNHNS, CDR2 SASEGT. The CDR3 is made up of 14 amino acids. The CDR3 sequence: CASSEHRLAYGYTF. CDR3 bases: TGTGCCAGCAGTGAGCACAGGTTGGCCTATGGCTACACCTTC.

The DNA for the CDR3 is TGTGCCAGCAGTTTAGACGGAGCAGGCAGATCACCCCTCCACTTT. It is translated as CASSLDGAGRSPLHF. V gene TRBV12-3 or TRBV12-4 combines with J gene TRBJ1-6; the D is unclear. This CDR3 has 15 amino acids. The V gene lost 1 base and the J gene lost 10 bases, with 14 bases spanning the gap.

The chain employs TRBV6-5 and TRBJ2-5; a possible D gene is TRBD1 (5 bases). The J call may be incorrect, as the DNA end agrees better with TRBJ2-7. Looked up from germline, CDR1 is MNHEY and CDR2 is SVGAGI. The CDR3 runs 14 residues. CDR3 protein: CASSVVRKGYEQYF. DNA of the CDR3: TGTGCCAGCAGTGTAGTAAGAAAGGGGTACGAGCAGTACTTC.

This chain connects TRBV5-1 to TRBJ1-6, with 9 bases matching TRBD1. The CDR3 loop spans 15 amino acids. In germline, CDR1 is SGHRS, CDR2 YFSETQ. Trimming took 6 bases from V and 8 from J; bases not matched to a gene: 9. The CDR3 DNA sequence: TGCGCCAGCACCCTGAGGGGACAGGGTTATTCACCCCTCCACTTT. Protein product: CASTLRGQGYSPLHF. The variable domain in full, with the rest retrieved from reference TRBV5-1 and TRBJ1-6, is KAGVTQTPRYLIKTRGQQVTLSCSPISGHRSVSWYQQTPGQGLQFLFEYFSETQRNKGNFPGRFSGRQFSNSRSEMNVSTLELGDSALYLCASTLRGQGYSPLHFGNGTRLTVT.

This clonotype showed up just a few times. The chain carries TRBV15 and TRBJ2-5; D gene unclear. CDR1 and CDR2 (germline): LNHNV, YYDKDF (reference sequence). This CDR3 contains 12 residues. The ends were cut back, 0 bases at V and 3 bases at J, with 2 bases in the middle. CDR3 protein: CATSRDEETQYF. CDR3 in DNA: TGTGCCACCAGCAGAGACGAAGAGACCCAGTACTTC.

The chain couples TRBV29-1 to TRBJ2-3, with a possible D match to TRBD2 (6 bases). The CDR3 spans 14 residues. V was clipped by 3 bases and J by 5 bases, with 15 bases between them. The germline gives CDR1 SQVTM, CDR2 ANQGSEA. CDR3 sequence reads: CSVEAVGRRDTQYF. For the CDR3, the DNA is TGCAGCGTTGAGGCAGTCGGGAGAAGAGATACGCAGTATTTT.

There are a few counts of this clonotype. V is TRBV5-1 and J is TRBJ1-5; 9 bases agree with TRBD1. Germline V gene data show CDR1 as SGHRS and CDR2 as YFSETQ. J gave up 1 base and V 4 bases, and 6 bases lay outside the gene matches. The CDR3 spans 16 residues. This CDR3 reads CASSLTGQGSNQPQHF. As DNA, the CDR3 is TGCGCCAGCAGCCTAACGGGACAGGGAAGCAATCAGCCCCAGCATTTT.

V gene TRBV20-1 combines with J gene TRBJ1-1; maybe TRBD1 (6 bases). CDR3 length: 15 residues. In germline, CDR1 is DFQATT, CDR2 SNEGSKA (reference sequence). V was clipped by 3 bases and J by 4 bases, with 18 bases between them. Here the CDR3 reads CSASIGGLIGTEAFF. The CDR3 DNA sequence: TGCAGTGCTAGTATTGGGGGGCTTATTGGCACTGAAGCTTTCTTT.

The chain is built from TRBV7-2 and TRBJ2-1, with D possibly being TRBD2 (6 bases). The germline CDR1 and CDR2 sequences are SGHTA and FQGNSA. The CDR3 consists of 16 residues. The ends were cut back, 5 bases at V and 0 bases at J, with 14 bases in the middle. The CDR3 nucleotides are TGTGCCAGCAGCCAGGAGGACTATAGCTCCTACAATGAGCAGTTCTTC. It specifies CASSQEDYSSYNEQFF.

The sample holds a few counts of this clonotype. The chain links TRBV3-1 to TRBJ2-7, with D perhaps being TRBD1 or TRBD2 (5 bases each). This CDR3 comprises 15 residues. The V gene lost 4 bases and the J gene lost 1 base, with 14 bases spanning the gap. The V gene's germline CDR1 is LGHDT and CDR2 YNNKEL (reference sequence). As DNA, the CDR3 is TGTGCCAGCAGCCCCGTCGGGGCAAGTTCCTACGAGCAGTACTTC. Its protein is CASSPVGASSYEQYF.